The rows below give T cell receptor beta chains drawn from one sample of a study of technical replicates of blood from a few donors. Sequenced by immunoSEQ multiplex PCR; TCRdb stores in-frame clones only, minus some. Of about 13,000 clones listed, around 79% are singletons. The sequencing sample was made of PBMCs. The receptors stem from a human donor in good health. Both conserved end residues are part of each CDR3. Not all rows give a size; the values are once, few, many and, for expanded clones, a class.

clone_size: NA; v_call: TRBV19; j_call: TRBJ2-2; cdr3_aa: CASSQGLREMPTGELFF
clone_size: NA; v_call: TRBV6-1; j_call: TRBJ1-3; cdr3_aa: CASSERGQANSGNTIYF
clone_size: NA; v_call: TRBV6-1; j_call: TRBJ2-1; cdr3_aa: CASSEEIAGFYNEQFF
clone_size: few; v_call: TRBV5-6; j_call: TRBJ1-1; cdr3_aa: CASSLSWTVNTEAFF
clone_size: NA; v_call: TRBV7-9; j_call: TRBJ2-7; cdr3_aa: CASSLPSSGHTYEQYF
clone_size: NA; v_call: TRBV6-6; j_call: TRBJ2-2; cdr3_aa: CASSRDTGELFF
clone_size: NA; v_call: TRBV19; j_call: TRBJ2-7; cdr3_aa: CASSMDRFYEQYF
clone_size: NA; v_call: TRBV7-2; j_call: TRBJ2-3; cdr3_aa: CASSSPGQTQYF
clone_size: NA; v_call: TRBV2; j_call: TRBJ2-1; cdr3_aa: CASSRDYHNEQFF
clone_size: NA; v_call: TRBV7-8; j_call: TRBJ2-1; cdr3_aa: CASSLARHLPWNEQFF
clone_size: NA; v_call: TRBV19; j_call: TRBJ1-2; cdr3_aa: CASSVRRTGTNSNYGYTF
clone_size: few; v_call: TRBV6-5; j_call: TRBJ1-1; cdr3_aa: CASSSTQGAGGMPAFF
clone_size: NA; v_call: TRBV6-5; j_call: TRBJ2-3; cdr3_aa: CASSGLAGGADTQYF
clone_size: NA; v_call: TRBV6-5; j_call: TRBJ1-4; cdr3_aa: CASSYGAGRGEEELFF
clone_size: NA; v_call: TRBV5-1; j_call: TRBJ2-5; cdr3_aa: CASSLGGIGETQYF
clone_size: NA; v_call: TRBV6-6; j_call: TRBJ1-1; cdr3_aa: CASTISLGTEAFF
clone_size: NA; v_call: TRBV27; j_call: TRBJ2-7; cdr3_aa: CASSFQLAGAHEQYF
clone_size: NA; v_call: TRBV18; j_call: TRBJ2-2; cdr3_aa: CASSRFSGGTSGTGELFF
clone_size: NA; v_call: TRBV6-6; j_call: TRBJ1-1; cdr3_aa: CASSYTQGYTEAFF
clone_size: NA; v_call: TRBV7-9; j_call: TRBJ2-7; cdr3_aa: CASSLAVGLAGAYEQYF
clone_size: NA; v_call: TRBV5-1; j_call: TRBJ2-6; cdr3_aa: CASSLSGSGANVLTF
clone_size: NA; v_call: TRBV9; j_call: TRBJ2-5; cdr3_aa: CASTLSVAGRETQYF
clone_size: NA; v_call: TRBV9; j_call: TRBJ2-1; cdr3_aa: CASSVVKGTSGTNEQFF
clone_size: NA; v_call: TRBV5-1; j_call: TRBJ2-5; cdr3_aa: CASSLGFGEGYVETQYF
clone_size: medium-sized; v_call: TRBV15; j_call: TRBJ2-7; cdr3_aa: CATSVLRDSSYEQYF
clone_size: NA; v_call: TRBV10-1; j_call: TRBJ2-7; cdr3_aa: CASSDPGLAYEQYF
clone_size: NA; v_call: TRBV29-1; j_call: TRBJ2-3; cdr3_aa: CSVPPSGISTDTQYF
clone_size: NA; v_call: TRBV6-5; j_call: TRBJ2-1; cdr3_aa: CASSYWPGQGIHEQFF
clone_size: NA; v_call: TRBV21-1; j_call: TRBJ2-7; cdr3_aa: CASSKGRGGEGRYEQYF
clone_size: few; v_call: TRBV5-6; j_call: TRBJ2-3; cdr3_aa: CASSLRGGQGTDTQYF
clone_size: NA; v_call: TRBV2; j_call: TRBJ2-7; cdr3_aa: CASSGTPGGLGEQYF
clone_size: NA; v_call: TRBV5-1; j_call: TRBJ2-5; cdr3_aa: CASSLQGQETQYF
clone_size: NA; v_call: TRBV5-3; j_call: TRBJ2-1; cdr3_aa: CARSAGTSGRAQGLKEQFF
clone_size: NA; v_call: TRBV2; j_call: TRBJ2-1; cdr3_aa: CASSEALYPREGPFF
clone_size: NA; v_call: TRBV7-2; j_call: TRBJ2-7; cdr3_aa: CASGGAGGSAAYEQYF
clone_size: few; v_call: TRBV7-8; j_call: TRBJ1-3; cdr3_aa: CASSSQGAGNTIYF
clone_size: NA; v_call: TRBV2; j_call: TRBJ1-3; cdr3_aa: CALLLNSGNTIYF
clone_size: NA; v_call: TRBV27; j_call: TRBJ1-3; cdr3_aa: CASSFLGAGNTIYF
clone_size: NA; v_call: TRBV10-3; j_call: TRBJ2-1; cdr3_aa: CAISEWGGTSGSTQFF
clone_size: few; v_call: TRBV25-1; j_call: TRBJ2-7; cdr3_aa: CASSEVGKTGIRTYEQYF
clone_size: NA; v_call: TRBV5-8; j_call: TRBJ2-1; cdr3_aa: CASSPYQGKGQFF
clone_size: NA; v_call: TRBV6-6; j_call: TRBJ1-5; cdr3_aa: CASTQGNQPQHF
clone_size: NA; v_call: TRBV10-2; j_call: TRBJ2-6; cdr3_aa: CASSLTGGLSSGANVLTF
clone_size: NA; v_call: TRBV27; j_call: TRBJ2-1; cdr3_aa: CASSLSAGSLLNEQFF
clone_size: NA; v_call: TRBV19; j_call: TRBJ1-5; cdr3_aa: CASRRARGGESNQPQHF
clone_size: few; v_call: TRBV30; j_call: TRBJ1-2; cdr3_aa: CAWTSRYPGYGYTF
clone_size: once; v_call: TRBV10-2; j_call: TRBJ2-3; cdr3_aa: CASSEKGPGAGDIASTDTQYF
clone_size: NA; v_call: TRBV2; j_call: TRBJ1-1; cdr3_aa: CASSAYRNTEAFF
clone_size: once; v_call: TRBV5-1; j_call: TRBJ2-2; cdr3_aa: CASSPSGQGGTGELFF
clone_size: NA; v_call: TRBV5-1; j_call: TRBJ2-3; cdr3_aa: CASSLGPGVDTQYF
clone_size: NA; v_call: TRBV6-5; j_call: TRBJ1-2; cdr3_aa: CASRGTAGGYTF
clone_size: NA; v_call: TRBV11-3; j_call: TRBJ2-3; cdr3_aa: CASSPGTGSPTDTQYF
clone_size: NA; v_call: TRBV28; j_call: TRBJ1-2; cdr3_aa: CASSLGQGADGYTF